The next 9 T cell receptor beta chains were all read from a single sample in a study of breast tumors, draining lymph nodes, adjacent tissues. TCRdb recomputed calls from the multiplex PCR reads with MiXCR, one row per CDR3 protein. This table has some 120,000 distinct CDR3 sequences, around 21% appearing once. Axillary draining lymph nodes of breast cancer patients supplied the node samples. The source material was axillary lymph node tissue. These receptors all come from a female donor with breast cancer. Some clones in this sample may be carry-over from other donors' samples.

The V call is TRBV6-5, the J call TRBJ1-2; no definite D call. The CDR3 totals 14 residues. V was pared by 7 bases and J by 0 bases, with 12 bases between. The germline V gene has CDR1 MNHEY and CDR2 SVGAGI. The CDR3 nucleotides are TGTGCCAGCATCCCACTGCCGTCTAACTATGGCTACACCTTC. Protein: CASIPLPSNYGYTF.

Concerning this clonotype itself: Since a much larger clone is just one base distant, this may be a read error. The chain recombines TRBV20-1 with TRBJ1-5; no clear D. This CDR3 is built from 16 residues. Trimming removed 0 bases from V and 9 bases from J, with 21 bases in between. CDR1 is DFQATT, CDR2 SNEGSKA, per germline (reference sequence). In DNA, the CDR3 is TGCAGTGCTAGAGAAGGGCGGGAAGAATTTTACCGGCCCCAGCATTTT. Its translation: CSAREGREEFYRPQHF.

This clonotype was seen a few times. This may be a read error: a much more frequent sequence differs by one nucleotide. This chain links TRBV20-1 with TRBJ2-1; the D gene is possibly TRBD2 (6 bases). CDR3 length equals 12 residues. Trimming pared 6 bases from V and 13 bases from J, leaving 19 bases between. Germline CDR1 DFQATT, CDR2 SNEGSKA (reference sequence). This CDR3 is CSASPSRGLQFF. In nucleotides, the CDR3 is TGCAGTGCCTCGCCCTCACGGGGGTTACAGTTCTTC.

This clonotype was picked up a small number of times. The J gene is TRBJ1-2, the V gene TRBV5-8; no definite D call. This CDR3 is built from 12 residues. Germline CDR1 is SGHTS and CDR2 is YDEGEE. V lost 2 bases and J 8 bases, leaving 10 bases between the germline ends. The CDR3 sequence: CASSLPTLGYTF. The CDR3 DNA is TGTGCCAGCAGCTTACCAACCTTGGGCTACACCTTC. The full variable domain, with the rest looked up from reference TRBV5-8 and TRBJ1-2, is EAGVTQSPTHLIKTRGQQATLRCSPISGHTSVYWYQQALGLGLQFLLWYDEGEERNRGNFPPRFSGRQFPNYSSELNVNALELEDSALYLCASSLPTLGYTFGSGTRLTVV.

This clonotype was seen repeatedly, ten times or more. V gene TRBV3-1 combines with J gene TRBJ2-7; TRBD1 aligns across 8 bases. The V segment lost 1 base and the J segment 6 bases; nucleotides outside the gene matches: 8. The CDR3 totals 15 residues. Germline assignment: CDR1 LGHDT and CDR2 YNNKEL (reference sequence). The CDR3 DNA reads as TGTGCCAGCAGCCAAGTAGATGACAGGGGTCGCGAGCAGTACTTC. It is translated as CASSQVDDRGREQYF.

This clonotype was observed many times. The chain joins TRBV13 to TRBJ1-2; 9 nucleotides match TRBD1. Germline V gene lookup returns CDR1 PRHDT and CDR2 FYEKMQ (reference sequence). V was pared by 5 bases and J by 6 bases, with 10 bases of the junction left unmatched. The CDR3 loop spans 15 amino acids. In nucleotides, the CDR3 is TGTGCCAGCAGCACCTTGACAGGGGGTGAGCATGGCTACACCTTC. This gives the protein CASSTLTGGEHGYTF.

This clonotype came up once. V usage is TRBV10-1 and J usage is TRBJ1-1, with TRBD1 identical over 8 bases. The ends lost 1 base at V and 8 bases at J; junction bases unmatched: 3. The germline CDR1 and CDR2 sequences are WNHNN and SYGVQD (reference sequence). There are 13 residues in the CDR3. CDR3 DNA: TGCGCCAGCAGTGAGTGGAGGGACAGGGAAGCTTTCTTT. Residues: CASSEWRDREAFF.

Comments on this clonotype: Possible read error: a much larger clone is one base away. The rearrangement uses TRBV5-6 and TRBJ2-5; the D gene is possibly TRBD1 (6 bases). Per the germline V gene, CDR1 is SGHDT and CDR2 is YYEEEE. CDR3 length: 14 amino acids. This CDR3 reads CTSSYRQVQETQYF. CDR3 DNA sequence: TGTACCAGCAGCTACCGACAGGTCCAAGAGACCCAGTACTTC.

The sample holds many counts of this clonotype. This chain links TRBV2 with TRBJ2-7, with a possible D match to TRBD1 (5 bases). This CDR3 is 14 amino acids long. The ends were cut back, 7 bases at V and 0 bases at J, with 13 bases in the middle. Germline CDR1 reads SNHLY; CDR2 reads FYNNEI. The CDR3 nucleotides read TGTGCCAGCACTTTAGGGGCGGACTCCTACGAGCAGTACTTC. It translates to CASTLGADSYEQYF.